This T cell receptor (beta chain) was sequenced in a study of cytomegalovirus exposure and HLA in healthy donors. Study details: About 84% of more than 300 genotyped donors fell in the Caucasian-associated ancestry cluster.

With respect to this clone: What it binds is not known.

A multiplex PCR was run with 60 Vbeta primers and 13 Jbeta primers. The repertoire was sequenced with immunoSEQ multiplex PCR; TCRdb's copy has only in-frame clones and lacks some. The repertoire holds some 200,000 clones, with more than 75% as singletons. Study-wide results and caveats: There were 150 to 200 TCR beta chains listed as cytomegalovirus-associated.

This CDR3 region has 18 residues. The V gene's germline CDR1 is MDHEN and CDR2 SYDVKM. The V segment lost 3 bases and the J segment 1 base; nucleotides outside the gene matches: 7. The rearrangement links TRBV28 to TRBJ2-6; 9 nucleotides line up with TRBD1. Sequencing was done on a sample of PBMCs. The origin of this receptor is a girl under three years old in good health and CMV-seronegative. CDR3 DNA sequence: TGTGCCAGCAGTTTTAGGGGACAGGGTTTATCTGGGGCCAACGTCCTGACTTTC. The encoded protein is CASSFRGQGLSGANVLTF.